One sample yielded the 29 T cell receptor beta chains listed below, sequenced in a study of identical twins' blood T cells (dated by TCRdb to 2012 to 2015). Library prep was done by 5' RACE. TCRdb records Illumina Genome Analyzer IIx as the sequencer. TCRdb reprocessing: public reads trimmed at Q25 with fastp, clones called with MiXCR, in-frame beta chains kept. Under each unique CDR3 protein, matching rows form one entry showing the most common genes and DNA. This sample gives a few hundred thousand distinct CDR3 sequences in total; over 25% of them show up just once. The ten largest account for 6% to 7% of the sample. The sample taken for sequencing was PBMCs. Receptors originate from a woman aged 18-49 years in good health.

The chain couples TRBV5-1 to TRBJ1-1; the D is unclear. Deletions cut 1 base from V and 1 base from J, with 20 bases between. Germline CDR1 is SGHRS and CDR2 is YFSETQ. This CDR3 spans 18 amino acids. The CDR3 DNA sequence: TGCGCCAGCAGCTTGCGCCCAATTCCCACCATTCCGAACACTGAAGCTTTCTTT. It codes for CASSLRPIPTIPNTEAFF.

J is TRBJ1-6 and V is TRBV20-1, with D possibly matching TRBD1 (5 bases). The V and J ends lost 0 bases and 7 bases respectively, with 10 bases between them. Per the germline V gene, CDR1 is DFQATT and CDR2 is SNEGSKA (reference sequence). The CDR3 runs 14 residues. The CDR3 nucleotides read TGCAGTGCTAGAGATTTTGGGGGAAATTCACCCCTCCACTTT. It codes for CSARDFGGNSPLHF.

This clonotype was seen a few times. The chain recombines TRBV10-3 with TRBJ2-7; tentatively, D is TRBD1 (6 bases). Trimming cost V 6 bases and J 2 bases, with 14 bases left between them. Germline CDR1 reads ENHRY; CDR2 reads SYGVKD. This CDR3 spans 14 amino acids. This chain's CDR3 is CAIRARQEPYEQYF. Here the CDR3 DNA reads TGTGCCATCAGGGCCAGACAGGAACCCTACGAGCAGTACTTC.

This clonotype was detected a few times. This chain connects TRBV7-2 to TRBJ1-1, with D possibly matching TRBD1 (6 bases). Per the germline V gene, CDR1 is SGHTA and CDR2 is FQGNSA. This CDR3 spans 15 amino acids. Trimming took off 3 bases at V and 2 bases at J, with 13 bases between the two ends. In DNA form, the CDR3 reads TGTGCCAGCAGCTTCGCAGGGGCGGTTAACACTGAAGCTTTCTTT. Protein sequence: CASSFAGAVNTEAFF.

This clonotype was seen only a few times. V is TRBV6-5 and J is TRBJ1-1, with TRBD1 identical over 11 bases. This CDR3 comprises 16 residues. Trimming cost V 5 bases and J 4 bases; bases outside gene matches: 9. Germline values: CDR1 MNHEY, CDR2 SVGAGI. The CDR3, as DNA: TGTGCCAGCAGTCTCGTCGGGACAGGGGGTTTCACTGAAGCTTTCTTT. Translating it yields CASSLVGTGGFTEAFF.

This clonotype was seen a handful of times. The chain links TRBV5-1 to TRBJ2-7; D not resolved. The CDR3 extends over 12 amino acids. Germline CDR1 and CDR2: SGHRS and YFSETQ. Between the trimmed V and J ends, which lost 4 bases and 4 bases, there was a span of 9 bases. The CDR3 protein is CASSGPYYEQYF. The CDR3 bases are TGCGCCAGCAGCGGTCCATATTACGAGCAGTACTTC.

J is TRBJ1-1 and V is TRBV7-8; 9 bases align to TRBD1. The germline V gene encodes CDR1 SGHVS and CDR2 FQNEAQ. This CDR3 comprises 16 residues. J was trimmed by 8 bases and V by 1 base; bases with no gene match: 11. The CDR3 region is CASSLEGQGTPIEAFF. DNA for the CDR3: TGTGCCAGCAGCTTAGAGGGACAGGGCACACCTATCGAAGCTTTCTTT.

In DNA, the CDR3 is TGTGCCAGTAGTATAGATCGGAGCTATGGCACAGATACGCAGTATTTT. Its protein product is CASSIDRSYGTDTQYF. V and J are TRBV19 and TRBJ2-3, with D unresolved. Trimming pared 0 bases from V and 1 base from J, leaving 11 bases between. This CDR3 is 16 amino acids long. Germline assignment: CDR1 LNHDA and CDR2 SQIVND (reference sequence).

In DNA form, the CDR3 reads TGCAGTGCGGGCAACCGGGACAGAAAGCCCCAGCATTTT. This gives the protein CSAGNRDRKPQHF. The gene calls are TRBV20-1 and TRBJ1-5; TRBD1 matches at 7 bases. V lost 6 bases to trimming and J lost 8 bases; unmatched junction nucleotides: 10. Germline V gene lookup returns CDR1 DFQATT and CDR2 SNEGSKA (reference sequence). The CDR3 extends over 13 amino acids.

This clonotype was observed at least ten times. The V call is TRBV7-9, the J call TRBJ1-1; D unresolved. Trimming removed 7 bases at V and 1 base at J, with 7 bases between. This CDR3 contains 12 residues. Germline V lookup: CDR1 SEHNR, CDR2 FQNEAQ (reference sequence). In DNA, the CDR3 is TGTGCCAGCAATAGCGGGAACACTGAAGCTTTCTTT. Protein product: CASNSGNTEAFF. The full variable domain, rest sourced from reference TRBV7-9 and TRBJ1-1, is DTGVSQNPRHKITKRGQNVTFRCDPISEHNRLYWYRQTLGQGPEFLTYFQNEAQLEKSRLLSDRFSAERPKGSFSTLEIQRTEQGDSAMYLCASNSGNTEAFFGQGTRLTVV.

This rearrangement joins TRBV19 to TRBJ1-1; the match to TRBD1 covers 7 bases. V lost 6 bases and J lost 5; bases outside the gene matches: 9. This CDR3 contains 14 residues. The V gene's germline CDR1 is LNHDA and CDR2 SQIVND (reference sequence). CDR3 loop: CASSRPQGRTEAFF. Written as DNA, the CDR3 is TGTGCCAGTAGCCGTCCACAGGGGAGGACTGAAGCTTTCTTT.

This chain links TRBV24-1 with TRBJ2-3, with D uncertain. The CDR3 runs to 15 residues. The V end lost 2 bases, the J end lost 3 bases, and 11 bases lay between the germline ends. Germline lookup yields CDR1 KGHDR and CDR2 SFDVKD. The CDR3 DNA is TGTGCCACCAGTGATTCGGAGACCGGAACAGATACGCAGTATTTT. This sequence encodes CATSDSETGTDTQYF.

The V gene is TRBV5-1, the J gene TRBJ1-2; D unclear. The V end was cut by 0 bases, the J end by 3 bases, with 18 bases between. CDR1 is SGHRS and CDR2 is YFSETQ in the germline V gene. The CDR3 has 17 amino acids. In nucleotides, the CDR3 is TGCGCCAGCAGCTTGGAAGGGAGAGGGCTTGGAGACTATGGCTACACCTTC. It yields the protein CASSLEGRGLGDYGYTF.

This chain connects TRBV3-1 to TRBJ2-1, with 8 bases matching TRBD2. CDR1 LGHDT and CDR2 YNNKEL come from the germline V gene (reference sequence). This CDR3 has 13 residues. V shed 8 bases, J shed 5 bases, and the junction held 5 bases outside the gene matches. CDR3 residues: CASHPSGHNEQFF. The CDR3 nucleotides are TGTGCCAGCCATCCTAGCGGGCACAATGAGCAGTTCTTC.

This clonotype was counted between two and nine times. The chain recombines TRBV11-2 with TRBJ2-1; D is ambiguous. The CDR3 spans 13 residues. The germline V gene has CDR1 SGHAT and CDR2 FQNNGV. V was cut by 1 base and J by 5 bases, with 6 bases left in between. The CDR3 coding sequence is TGTGCCAGCAGCTTAGCAAGGGACAATGAGCAGTTCTTC. Translating gives CASSLARDNEQFF.

The chain is built from TRBV2 and TRBJ1-1; TRBD1 agrees at 8 bases. The V gene end was trimmed by 5 bases and the J gene end by 1 base; junction bases not matched to a gene: 9. The CDR3 consists of 16 residues. CDR1 SNHLY and CDR2 FYNNEI come from the germline V gene. CDR3 nucleotides: TGTGCCAGCAGTTCGGTCACAGGGGGTTGGAACACTGAAGCTTTCTTT. It translates to CASSSVTGGWNTEAFF. The full variable domain, in which reference TRBV2 and TRBJ1-1 provide the parts outside the CDR3, is EPEVTQTPSHQVTQMGQEVILRCVPISNHLYFYWYRQILGQKVEFLVSFYNNEISEKSEIFDDQFSVERPDGSNFTLKIRSTKLEDSAMYFCASSSVTGGWNTEAFFGQGTRLTVV.

This chain connects TRBV9 to TRBJ2-2; D uncertain. Trimming removed 3 bases at V and 1 base at J, with 13 bases between. The CDR3 totals 16 residues. Per the germline V gene, CDR1 is SGDLS and CDR2 is YYNGEE. The CDR3 sequence is CASSEPYSENTGELFF. Here the CDR3 DNA reads TGTGCCAGCAGCGAGCCCTACTCCGAGAACACCGGGGAGCTGTTTTTT.

Only a few counts were recorded for this clonotype. The rearrangement links TRBV27 to TRBJ1-2; possibly TRBD1 for D (5 bases). Germline V gives CDR1 MNHEY, CDR2 SMNVEV (reference sequence). The CDR3 covers 16 residues. Trimming left V 4 bases short and J 0 bases short, with 15 bases between. The CDR3 DNA reads TGTGCCAGCAGTTATCGGGCAGGGTCAGCTAACTATGGCTACACCTTC. Translation: CASSYRAGSANYGYTF.

This clonotype has just one count. The V gene is TRBV7-2, the J gene TRBJ2-3, with D uncertain. V was shortened by 2 bases and J by 0 bases, with 9 bases between the two germline ends. The CDR3 has 15 residues. Germline V gene data show CDR1 as SGHTA and CDR2 as FQGNSA. CDR3 sequence reads: CASSLQATSTDTQYF. In DNA form, the CDR3 reads TGTGCCAGCAGCTTACAAGCGACGAGCACAGATACGCAGTATTTT.

This clonotype occurred many times. The chain couples TRBV29-1 to TRBJ1-3; 7 bases match TRBD1. The CDR3 runs 15 residues. Losses at the gene ends were 7 bases for V and 0 bases for J; bases not matched to a gene: 9. Germline lookup yields CDR1 SQVTM and CDR2 ANQGSEA. The CDR3, as DNA: TGCAGCGCCCAAAGACAGGGAGCCTCTGGAAACACCATATATTTT. Translating gives CSAQRQGASGNTIYF.

The table lists this clonotype with many counts. V gene TRBV20-1 combines with J gene TRBJ2-1; tentatively, D is TRBD2 (5 bases). Germline V gene data show CDR1 as DFQATT and CDR2 as SNEGSKA (reference sequence). CDR3 length: 12 amino acids. With 5 bases removed from V and 7 bases from J, the gap between germline ends came to 12 bases. The CDR3 here is CSADQLGNEQFF. Here the CDR3 DNA reads TGCAGTGCTGACCAACTAGGAAATGAGCAGTTCTTC.

This chain connects TRBV6-2 or TRBV6-3 to TRBJ2-1; D remains ambiguous. Between the trimmed V and J ends, which lost 5 bases and 7 bases, there was a span of 15 bases. Per the germline V gene, CDR1 is MNHEY and CDR2 is SVGEGT. This CDR3 spans 14 amino acids. CDR3 residues: CASSRPITPNEQFF. The CDR3 DNA is TGTGCCAGCAGTCGCCCGATTACCCCGAATGAGCAGTTCTTC.

This clonotype was counted only a few times. The rearrangement links TRBV7-9 to TRBJ2-1; a weak D match, TRBD1 (5 bases). CDR1 SEHNR and CDR2 FQNEAQ come from the germline V gene (reference sequence). The length of the CDR3 is 15 residues. V shed 5 bases and J shed 6 bases, with 17 bases lying between them. As DNA, the CDR3 is TGTGCCAGCAGCCCCAGGGCGGCGGTGAGCAATGAGCAGTTCTTC. This translates into CASSPRAAVSNEQFF.

The chain links TRBV28 to TRBJ2-1, with a weak D call TRBD1 (6 bases). Trimming removed 9 bases from V and 2 bases from J, with 11 bases in between. CDR1 MDHEN and CDR2 SYDVKM come from the germline V gene. CDR3 size: 13 residues. CDR3 loop: CASTGMAYNEQFF. The CDR3 DNA sequence: TGTGCCAGTACAGGGATGGCCTACAATGAGCAGTTCTTC.

V is TRBV29-1 and J is TRBJ1-2; no definite D call. V gave up 4 bases and J gave up 5 bases, with 17 bases separating them. Per the germline V gene, CDR1 is SQVTM and CDR2 is ANQGSEA. This CDR3 contains 14 residues. CDR3 region: CSVVMGSRDYGYTF. The CDR3 DNA is TGCAGCGTTGTAATGGGTAGCCGGGATTATGGCTACACCTTC.

This clonotype was seen a few times. This rearrangement joins TRBV11-3 to TRBJ2-1; a possible D gene is TRBD1 (6 bases). This CDR3 comprises 13 residues. From germline, CDR1 is SGHNT and CDR2 YENEEA. The ends were cut back, 5 bases at V and 7 bases at J, with 12 bases in the middle. For the CDR3, the DNA is TGTGCCAGCAGCGCAACCCAGGGGAATGAGCAGTTCTTC. Translated, it gives CASSATQGNEQFF.

Many counts were recorded for this clonotype. The V gene is TRBV29-1, the J gene TRBJ2-3; maybe TRBD2 (6 bases). The CDR3 consists of 11 residues. V dropped 8 bases and J dropped 6 bases, with 12 bases sitting between them. Per germline, CDR1 SQVTM and CDR2 ANQGSEA. CDR3 residues: CSLGEEDTQYF. CDR3 coding DNA: TGCAGCCTTGGGGAGGAGGATACGCAGTATTTT.

This clonotype was found many times. The rearrangement links TRBV3-1 to TRBJ1-6, with 7 bases lining up with TRBD1. CDR3 size: 17 residues. Trimming removed 6 bases from V and 0 bases from J; junction bases left unmatched: 8. From germline, CDR1 is LGHDT and CDR2 YNNKEL (reference sequence). The CDR3 here is CASSPHRGNSYNSPLHF. The CDR3, as DNA: TGTGCCAGCAGTCCCCACAGGGGAAACTCCTATAATTCACCCCTCCACTTT.

This clonotype occurred many times. The genes are TRBV27 and TRBJ1-5, with 7 bases matching TRBD1. The CDR3 sequence is 16 residues long. V was pared by 4 bases and J by 5 bases, with 11 bases of the junction left unmatched. The germline V gene has CDR1 MNHEY and CDR2 SMNVEV (reference sequence). The CDR3 sequence: CASSSWTGGSHQPQHF. The CDR3 DNA sequence: TGTGCCAGCAGTTCCTGGACAGGCGGCTCCCATCAGCCCCAGCATTTT.